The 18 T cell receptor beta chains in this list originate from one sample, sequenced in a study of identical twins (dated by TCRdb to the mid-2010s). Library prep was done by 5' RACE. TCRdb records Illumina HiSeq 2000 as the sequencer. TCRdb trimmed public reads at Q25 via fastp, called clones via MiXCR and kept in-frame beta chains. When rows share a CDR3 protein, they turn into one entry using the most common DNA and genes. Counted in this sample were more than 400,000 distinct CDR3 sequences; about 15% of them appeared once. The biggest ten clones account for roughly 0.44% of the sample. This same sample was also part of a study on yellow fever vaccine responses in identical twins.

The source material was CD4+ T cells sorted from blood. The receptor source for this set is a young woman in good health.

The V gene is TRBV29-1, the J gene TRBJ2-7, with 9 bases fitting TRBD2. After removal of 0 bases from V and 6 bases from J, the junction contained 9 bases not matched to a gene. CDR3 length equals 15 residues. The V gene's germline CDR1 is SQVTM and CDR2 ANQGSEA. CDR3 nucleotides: TGCAGCGTTGAAGATCAGGGTAGCGGGAGTAGCGAGCAGTACTTC. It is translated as CSVEDQGSGSSEQYF.

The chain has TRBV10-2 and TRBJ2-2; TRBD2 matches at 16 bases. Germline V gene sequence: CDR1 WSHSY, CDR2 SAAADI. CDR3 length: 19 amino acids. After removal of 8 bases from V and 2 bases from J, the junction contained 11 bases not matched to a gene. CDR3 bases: TGCGCCAGCCGACTCTCGGGACTAGCGGGAGGGCCAAACACCGGGGAGCTGTTTTTT. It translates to CASRLSGLAGGPNTGELFF.

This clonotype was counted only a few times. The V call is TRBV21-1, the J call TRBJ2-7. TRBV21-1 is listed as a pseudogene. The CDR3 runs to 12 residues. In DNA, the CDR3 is TGTGCCGGCAAGGCAGGGCCCAACGAGCAGTACTTC. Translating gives CAGKAGPNEQYF.

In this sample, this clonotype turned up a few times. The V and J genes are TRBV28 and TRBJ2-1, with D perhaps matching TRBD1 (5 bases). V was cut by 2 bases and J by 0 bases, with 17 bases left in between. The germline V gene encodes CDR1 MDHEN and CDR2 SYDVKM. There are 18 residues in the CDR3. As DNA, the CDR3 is TGTGCCAGCAGTTTAGACCGATTGGGGCCAAGCTCCTACAATGAGCAGTTCTTC. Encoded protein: CASSLDRLGPSSYNEQFF.

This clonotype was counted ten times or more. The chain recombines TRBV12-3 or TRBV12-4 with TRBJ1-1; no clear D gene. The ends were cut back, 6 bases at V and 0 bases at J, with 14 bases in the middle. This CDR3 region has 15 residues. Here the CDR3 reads CASRKAERVNTEAFF. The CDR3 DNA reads TGTGCCAGCAGGAAAGCTGAAAGGGTGAACACTGAAGCTTTCTTT.

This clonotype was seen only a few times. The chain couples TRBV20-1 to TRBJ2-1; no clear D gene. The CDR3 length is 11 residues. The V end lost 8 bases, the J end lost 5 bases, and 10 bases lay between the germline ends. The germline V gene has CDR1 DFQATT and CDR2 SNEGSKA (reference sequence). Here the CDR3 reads CSSLDHNEQFF. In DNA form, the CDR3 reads TGCAGTTCTCTCGACCACAATGAGCAGTTCTTC.

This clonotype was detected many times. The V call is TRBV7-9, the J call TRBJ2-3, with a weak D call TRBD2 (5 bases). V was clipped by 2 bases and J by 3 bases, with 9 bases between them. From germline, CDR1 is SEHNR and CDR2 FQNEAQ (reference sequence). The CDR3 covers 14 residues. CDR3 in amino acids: CASSLRTGTDTQYF. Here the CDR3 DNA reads TGTGCCAGCAGCTTAAGAACGGGAACAGATACGCAGTATTTT.

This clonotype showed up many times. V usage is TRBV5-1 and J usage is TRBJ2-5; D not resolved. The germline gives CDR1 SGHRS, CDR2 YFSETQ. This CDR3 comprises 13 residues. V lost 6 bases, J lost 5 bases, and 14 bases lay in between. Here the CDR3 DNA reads TGCGCCAGCAATGAGGCGGCGGCGGAGACCCAGTACTTC. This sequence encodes CASNEAAAETQYF. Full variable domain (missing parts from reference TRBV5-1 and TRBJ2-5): KAGVTQTPRYLIKTRGQQVTLSCSPISGHRSVSWYQQTPGQGLQFLFEYFSETQRNKGNFPGRFSGRQFSNSRSEMNVSTLELGDSALYLCASNEAAAETQYFGPGTRLLVL.

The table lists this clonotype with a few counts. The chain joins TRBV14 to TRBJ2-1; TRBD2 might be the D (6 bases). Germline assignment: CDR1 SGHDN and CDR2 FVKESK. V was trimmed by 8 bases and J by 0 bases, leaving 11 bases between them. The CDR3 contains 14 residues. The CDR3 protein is CASRPGGSYNEQFF. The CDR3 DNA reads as TGTGCCAGCCGACCCGGGGGCTCCTACAATGAGCAGTTCTTC.

CDR3 in amino acids: CASRLSGGPHNEQFF. CDR3 nucleotide sequence: TGTGCCAGCAGACTTAGCGGGGGCCCTCACAATGAGCAGTTCTTC. The rearrangement uses TRBV7-2 and TRBJ2-1; 9 bases are a match to TRBD2. Germline assignment: CDR1 SGHTA and CDR2 FQGNSA. The junction had 8 bases not matched to a gene; V was cut back by 6 bases and J by 5 bases. The CDR3 totals 15 residues.

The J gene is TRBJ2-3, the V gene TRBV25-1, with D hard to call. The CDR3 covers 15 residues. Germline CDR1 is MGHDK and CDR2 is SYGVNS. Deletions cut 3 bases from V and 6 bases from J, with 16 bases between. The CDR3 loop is CASSDALSMGDTQYF. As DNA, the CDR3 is TGTGCCAGCAGTGACGCCTTGTCAATGGGGGATACGCAGTATTTT.

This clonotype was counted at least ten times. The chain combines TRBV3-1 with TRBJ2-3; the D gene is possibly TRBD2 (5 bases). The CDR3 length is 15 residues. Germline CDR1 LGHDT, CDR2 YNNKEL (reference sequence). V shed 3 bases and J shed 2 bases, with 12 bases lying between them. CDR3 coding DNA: TGTGCCAGCAGCCAGGGAGCGGTGAACACAGATACGCAGTATTTT. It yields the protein CASSQGAVNTDTQYF.

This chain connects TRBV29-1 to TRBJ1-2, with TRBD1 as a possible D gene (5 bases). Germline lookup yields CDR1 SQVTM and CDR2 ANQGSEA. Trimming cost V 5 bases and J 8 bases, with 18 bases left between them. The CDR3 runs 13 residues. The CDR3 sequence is CSVLPLGQRGYTF. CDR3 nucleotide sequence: TGCAGCGTTCTACCCTTGGGGCAAAGGGGCTACACCTTC.

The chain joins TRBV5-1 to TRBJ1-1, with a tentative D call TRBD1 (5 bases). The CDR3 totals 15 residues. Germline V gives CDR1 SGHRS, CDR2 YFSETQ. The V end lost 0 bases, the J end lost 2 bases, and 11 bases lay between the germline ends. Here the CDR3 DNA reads TGCGCCAGCAGCTTGGGCTGGGGCGAAAACACTGAAGCTTTCTTT. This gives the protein CASSLGWGENTEAFF.

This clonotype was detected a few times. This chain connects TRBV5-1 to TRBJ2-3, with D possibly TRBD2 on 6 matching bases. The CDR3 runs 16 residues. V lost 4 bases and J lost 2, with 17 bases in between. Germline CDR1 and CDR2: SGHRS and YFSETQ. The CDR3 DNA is TGCGCCAGCAGCCATGAAAGAGCGGGTTCCACAGATACGCAGTATTTT. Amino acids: CASSHERAGSTDTQYF.

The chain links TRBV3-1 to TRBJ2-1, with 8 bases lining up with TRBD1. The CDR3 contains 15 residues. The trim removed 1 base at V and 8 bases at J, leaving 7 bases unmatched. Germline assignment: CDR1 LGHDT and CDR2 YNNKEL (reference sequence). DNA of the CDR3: TGTGCCAGCAGCCAAGGTTTCGGACAGGGCCATGAGCAGTTCTTC. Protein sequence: CASSQGFGQGHEQFF.

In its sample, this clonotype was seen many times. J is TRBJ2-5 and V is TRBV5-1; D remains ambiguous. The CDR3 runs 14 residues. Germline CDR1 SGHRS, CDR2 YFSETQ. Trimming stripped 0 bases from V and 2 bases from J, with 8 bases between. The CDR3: CASSLAAVQETQYF. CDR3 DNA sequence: TGCGCCAGCAGCTTGGCGGCAGTACAAGAGACCCAGTACTTC.

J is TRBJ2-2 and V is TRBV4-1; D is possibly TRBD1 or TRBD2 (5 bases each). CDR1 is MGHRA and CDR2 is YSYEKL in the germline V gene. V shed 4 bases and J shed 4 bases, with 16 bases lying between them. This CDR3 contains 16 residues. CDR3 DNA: TGCGCCAGCAGCCTAGAAACCGGGACGACCACCGGGGAGCTGTTTTTT. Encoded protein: CASSLETGTTTGELFF.